The 14 T cell receptor beta chains listed next were all sequenced from one sample in a study of early T cells in non-severe SARS-CoV-2 infection. TCRdb analysed the 5' RACE reads with MiXCR anew, one entry per CDR3 protein. The top ten hold around 17% of the sample, which has 50,000 to 70,000 distinct CDR3 sequences, 8.5% to 10% seen once. Specimen: whole blood. These receptors were taken from an adult who was a healthcare worker with PCR-confirmed SARS-CoV-2 infection or an uninfected control (not recorded which).

This clonotype was seen many times. V is TRBV20-1 and J is TRBJ2-1; tentatively, D is TRBD1 (7 bases). The germline CDR1 and CDR2 sequences are DFQATT and SNEGSKA (reference sequence). V shed 2 bases and J shed 3 bases, with 14 bases lying between them. CDR3 length: 15 residues. The CDR3 is CSARSAGQYYNEQFF. DNA of the CDR3: TGCAGTGCTAGAAGTGCGGGACAGTACTACAATGAGCAGTTCTTC.

The table lists this clonotype with many counts. The rearrangement uses TRBV7-2 and TRBJ2-7, with D possibly TRBD2 on 6 matching bases. CDR3 size: 14 residues. Germline values: CDR1 SGHTA, CDR2 FQGNSA. The V end lost 6 bases, the J end lost 6 bases, and 18 bases lay between the germline ends. The CDR3 nucleotides are TGTGCCAGCAGTGGATGGGGCGGGATGCGCGAGCAGTACTTC. Translation gives CASSGWGGMREQYF.

There are many counts of this clonotype. The genes are TRBV27 and TRBJ2-1; possible D gene TRBD2, 6 bases. Germline CDR1 and CDR2: MNHEY and SMNVEV (reference sequence). The germline V and J ends were trimmed by 4 bases and 0 bases, with 13 bases remaining between them. This CDR3 is built from 16 residues. This CDR3 is CASSSVADRSYNEQFF. The CDR3 DNA follows: TGTGCCAGCAGTTCCGTAGCGGACCGCTCCTACAATGAGCAGTTCTTC.

This clonotype was detected ten times or more. The V and J genes are TRBV28 and TRBJ2-2, with D hard to call. The V end lost 4 bases, the J end lost 5 bases, and 17 bases lay between the germline ends. The CDR3 has 16 residues. Germline-derived CDR1 and CDR2 are MDHEN and SYDVKM. CDR3 in DNA: TGTGCCAGCAGTTCACCAAAGGCCGGGCGGACCGGGGAGCTGTTTTTT. Translation: CASSSPKAGRTGELFF.

This clonotype was seen ten or more times. The chain combines TRBV6-2 or TRBV6-3 with TRBJ1-1; D gene unclear. Trimming removed 2 bases at V and 5 bases at J, with 6 bases between. The CDR3 consists of 12 residues. The V gene's germline CDR1 is MNHEY and CDR2 SVGEGT. CDR3: CASSYQRTEAFF. CDR3 DNA sequence: TGTGCCAGCAGTTACCAGCGGACTGAAGCTTTCTTT.

This clonotype was observed many times. The J gene is TRBJ1-1, the V gene TRBV7-2; D is undetermined. This CDR3 spans 15 amino acids. Between the trimmed V and J ends, which lost 3 bases and 6 bases, there was a span of 17 bases. Germline V gene data show CDR1 as SGHTA and CDR2 as FQGNSA. The DNA of the CDR3 is TGTGCCAGCAGCTTGGTTGTCGGCGCCAGGCCTGAAGCTTTCTTT. Its protein is CASSLVVGARPEAFF.

This clonotype was recorded a few times. This chain uses TRBV27 with TRBJ2-2; 10 bases are shared with TRBD2. CDR3 length equals 17 residues. CDR1 MNHEY and CDR2 SMNVEV come from the germline V gene (reference sequence). V lost 7 bases, J lost 5 bases, and 13 bases stayed unmatched. Here the CDR3 reads CASKGQNSGRLTGELFF. CDR3 nucleotide sequence: TGTGCCAGCAAAGGACAGAATAGCGGGAGGTTAACCGGGGAGCTGTTTTTT.

The chain is built from TRBV18 and TRBJ1-2; D gene ambiguous. Germline V CDR1 and CDR2: KGHSH, LQKENI. The CDR3 is 15 residues long. Trimming cost V 0 bases and J 2 bases, with 10 bases left between them. Written as DNA, the CDR3 is TGTGCCAGCTCACCACCGTCTCCAGAAAACTATGGCTACACCTTC. Protein sequence: CASSPPSPENYGYTF. Drawing the rest from reference TRBV18 and TRBJ1-2, the complete variable domain is NAGVMQNPRHLVRRRGQEARLRCSPMKGHSHVYWYRQLPEEGLKFMVYLQKENIIDESGMPKERFSAEFPKEGPSILRIQQVVRGDSAAYFCASSPPSPENYGYTFGSGTRLTVV.

This clonotype was seen repeatedly, ten times or more. The chain carries TRBV3-1 and TRBJ2-7, with a possible D match to TRBD1 (6 bases). The germline V and J ends were trimmed by 0 bases and 6 bases, with 21 bases remaining between them. Germline V gene data show CDR1 as LGHDT and CDR2 as YNNKEL (reference sequence). The CDR3 consists of 17 residues. The CDR3 reads CASSQEGLHRAVSEQYF. The CDR3 nucleotides read TGTGCCAGCAGCCAAGAGGGTCTTCACAGGGCGGTCAGCGAGCAGTACTTC.

Regarding this clonotype: This may stem from a read error, because a much larger clone lies one nucleotide away. The chain joins TRBV7-2 to TRBJ2-1; 8 positions match TRBD1. Looked up from germline, CDR1 is SGHTA and CDR2 is FQGNSA. CDR3 length equals 14 residues. The junction had 9 bases not matched to a gene; V was cut back by 7 bases and J by 7 bases. The CDR3 sequence is CASIFQGAGNEQFF. The CDR3 DNA reads as TGTGCCAGCATCTTCCAGGGGGCTGGAAATGAGCAGTTCTTC.

The chain combines TRBV21-1 with TRBJ1-1; the DNA was not used to check the table's D call, TRBD1. TRBV21-1 is shown as a pseudogene. CDR3 length equals 15 residues. This CDR3 reads CASSNRQGTYTEAFF. The CDR3 DNA is TGTGCCAGCAGCAACCGGCAGGGGACCTACACTGAAGCTTTCTTT.

V is TRBV6-5 and J is TRBJ1-4; 9 nucleotides line up with TRBD1. Germline CDR1 MNHEY, CDR2 SVGAGI. The CDR3 totals 15 residues. Trimming removed 6 bases from V and 8 bases from J; junction bases left unmatched: 10. The CDR3 DNA reads as TGTGCCAGCAGCGCCCCACAGGGGGCGGGGGAAAAACTGTTTTTT. Translated: CASSAPQGAGEKLFF.

This clonotype was observed many times. The chain has TRBV12-3 or TRBV12-4 and TRBJ2-5; 10 bases line up with TRBD2. The CDR3 sequence is 13 residues long. Germline trimming cut 5 bases from V and 3 bases from J; bases unmatched to any gene: 0. The CDR3 spells CASSGLAEETQYF. CDR3 nucleotides: TGTGCCAGCAGTGGACTAGCGGAAGAGACCCAGTACTTC.

Many counts were recorded for this clonotype. The chain joins TRBV29-1 to TRBJ1-2, with D maybe TRBD1 (5 bases). The CDR3 loop spans 13 amino acids. V was cut by 4 bases and J by 6 bases, with 15 bases left in between. CDR1 is SQVTM, CDR2 ANQGSEA, per germline. CDR3 amino acids: CSVGQGEWDGYTF. CDR3 bases: TGCAGCGTTGGCCAGGGAGAGTGGGATGGCTACACCTTC. Looking up the rest from reference TRBV29-1 and TRBJ1-2 gives the full variable domain: SAVISQKPSRDICQRGTSLTIQCQVDSQVTMMFWYRQQPGQSLTLIATANQGSEATYESGFVIDKFPISRPNLTFSTLTVSNMSPEDSSIYLCSVGQGEWDGYTFGSGTRLTVV.